This TCR beta chain was identified during a study of blood T cell repertoires in COVID-19. The junction had 4 bases not matched to a gene; V was cut back by 4 bases and J by 2 bases. Germline V gene lookup returns CDR1 SGHDT and CDR2 YYEEEE. This CDR3 has 14 residues. Per the original data handling: The assay estimated nucleated cells by amplifying reference gene primers. Profiling relied on immunoSEQ multiplex PCR, and the TCRdb table lists in-frame clones only, not all of them. V and J calls and clone size are given by that table; D and trimming were obtained from the DNA. The sample shows 55,000 to 75,000 clones, around 90% of them seen only once.

The sample comprised peripheral blood. This sequence originates from a human donor with active COVID-19. The donor label of this sample is uncertain. V gene TRBV5-6 combines with J gene TRBJ1-2, with TRBD1 identical over 8 bases. DNA for the CDR3: TGTGCCAGCAGCAAATGGGACAGGAACTATGGCTACACCTTC. This gives the protein CASSKWDRNYGYTF.